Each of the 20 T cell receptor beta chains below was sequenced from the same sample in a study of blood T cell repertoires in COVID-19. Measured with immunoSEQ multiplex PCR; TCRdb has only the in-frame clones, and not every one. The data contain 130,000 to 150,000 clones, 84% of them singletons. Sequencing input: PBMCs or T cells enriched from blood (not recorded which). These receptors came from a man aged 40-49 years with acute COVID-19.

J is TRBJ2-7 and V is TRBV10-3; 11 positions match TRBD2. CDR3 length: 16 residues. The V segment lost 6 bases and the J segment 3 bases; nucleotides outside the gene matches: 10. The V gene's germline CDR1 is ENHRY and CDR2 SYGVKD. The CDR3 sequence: CAIRATSGSEVYEQYF. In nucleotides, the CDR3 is TGTGCCATCAGGGCCACTAGCGGGAGTGAGGTCTACGAGCAGTACTTC.

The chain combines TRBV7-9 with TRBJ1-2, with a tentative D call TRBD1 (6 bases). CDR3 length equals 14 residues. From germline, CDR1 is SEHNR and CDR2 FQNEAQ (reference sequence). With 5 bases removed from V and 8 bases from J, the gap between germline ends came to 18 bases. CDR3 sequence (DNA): TGTGCCAGCAGCGAACGAACAGGGATTGGAGGCTACACCTTC. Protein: CASSERTGIGGYTF.

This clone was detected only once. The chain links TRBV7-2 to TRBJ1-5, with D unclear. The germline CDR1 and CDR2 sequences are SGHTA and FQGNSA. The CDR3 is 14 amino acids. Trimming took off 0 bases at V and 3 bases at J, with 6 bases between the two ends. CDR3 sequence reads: CASSLAANNQPQHF. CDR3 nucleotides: TGTGCCAGCAGCTTAGCGGCCAACAATCAGCCCCAGCATTTT.

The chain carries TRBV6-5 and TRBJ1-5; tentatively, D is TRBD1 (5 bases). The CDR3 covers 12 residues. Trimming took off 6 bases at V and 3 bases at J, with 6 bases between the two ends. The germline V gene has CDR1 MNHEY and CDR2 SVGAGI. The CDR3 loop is CASRGLNQPQHF. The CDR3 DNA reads TGTGCCAGCAGGGGACTCAATCAGCCCCAGCATTTT.

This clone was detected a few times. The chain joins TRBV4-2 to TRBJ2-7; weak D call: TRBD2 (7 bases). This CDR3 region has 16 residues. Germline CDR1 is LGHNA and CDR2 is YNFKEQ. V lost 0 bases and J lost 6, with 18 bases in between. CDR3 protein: CASSQDIGGGAAEQYF. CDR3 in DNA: TGTGCCAGCAGCCAAGATATAGGTGGGGGGGCGGCCGAGCAGTACTTC.

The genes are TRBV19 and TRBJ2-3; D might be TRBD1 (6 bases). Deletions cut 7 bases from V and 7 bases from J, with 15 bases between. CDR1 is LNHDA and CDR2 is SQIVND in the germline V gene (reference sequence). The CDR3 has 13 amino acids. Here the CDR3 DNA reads TGTGCCAGTACGAGGGGGACGGAAAATACGCAGTATTTT. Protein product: CASTRGTENTQYF.

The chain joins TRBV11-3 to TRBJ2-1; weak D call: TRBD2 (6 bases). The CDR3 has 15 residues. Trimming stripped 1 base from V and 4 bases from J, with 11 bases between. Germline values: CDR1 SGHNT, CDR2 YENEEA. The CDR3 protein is CASSLGGGSYNEQFF. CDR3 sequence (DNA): TGTGCCAGCAGCTTAGGCGGAGGGAGTTACAATGAGCAGTTCTTC. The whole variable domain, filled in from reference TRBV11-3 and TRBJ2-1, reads EAGVVQSPRYKIIEKKQPVAFWCNPISGHNTLYWYLQNLGQGPELLIRYENEEAVDDSQLPKDRFSAERLKGVDSTLKIQPAELGDSAVYLCASSLGGGSYNEQFFGPGTRLTVL.

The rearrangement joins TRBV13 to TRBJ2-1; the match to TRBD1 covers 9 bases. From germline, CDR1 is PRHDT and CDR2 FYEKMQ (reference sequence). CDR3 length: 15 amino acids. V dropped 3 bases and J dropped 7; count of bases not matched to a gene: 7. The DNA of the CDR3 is TGTGCCAGCAGCTTTAAGGGACAGGGTTTGAATGAGCAGTTCTTC. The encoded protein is CASSFKGQGLNEQFF.

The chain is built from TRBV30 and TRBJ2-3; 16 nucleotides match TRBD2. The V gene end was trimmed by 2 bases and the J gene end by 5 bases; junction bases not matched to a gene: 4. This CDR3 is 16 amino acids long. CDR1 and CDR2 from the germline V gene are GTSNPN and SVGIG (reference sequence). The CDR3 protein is CAWSMGLAGGRDTQYF. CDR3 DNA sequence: TGTGCCTGGAGTATGGGACTAGCGGGAGGGAGAGATACGCAGTATTTT.

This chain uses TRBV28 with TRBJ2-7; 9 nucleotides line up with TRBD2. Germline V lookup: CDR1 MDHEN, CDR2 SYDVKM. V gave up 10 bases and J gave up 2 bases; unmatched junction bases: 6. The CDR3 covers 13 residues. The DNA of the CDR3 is TGTGCCACTAAGCGGGGGGCCGCCTACGAGCAGTACTTC. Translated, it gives CATKRGAAYEQYF.

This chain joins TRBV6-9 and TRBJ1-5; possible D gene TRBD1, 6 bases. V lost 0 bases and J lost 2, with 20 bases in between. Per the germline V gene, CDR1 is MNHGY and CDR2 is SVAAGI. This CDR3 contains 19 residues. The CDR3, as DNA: TGTGCCAGCAGTTATTCTGGGGGGGCCCATTTGAGGGGCAATCAGCCCCAGCATTTT. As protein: CASSYSGGAHLRGNQPQHF.

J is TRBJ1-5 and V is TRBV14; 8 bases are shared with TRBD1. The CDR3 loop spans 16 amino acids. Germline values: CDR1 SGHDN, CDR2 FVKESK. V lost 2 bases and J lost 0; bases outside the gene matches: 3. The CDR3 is CASSQSTGVSNQPQHF. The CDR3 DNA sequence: TGTGCCAGCAGCCAATCGACAGGGGTTAGCAATCAGCCCCAGCATTTT.

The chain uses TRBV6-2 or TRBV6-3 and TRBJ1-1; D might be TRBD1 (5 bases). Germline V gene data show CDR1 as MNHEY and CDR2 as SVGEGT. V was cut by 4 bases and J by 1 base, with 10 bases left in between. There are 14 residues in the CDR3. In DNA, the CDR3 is TGTGCCAGCAGTTGGGAGGGGACGAACACTGAAGCTTTCTTT. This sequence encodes CASSWEGTNTEAFF.

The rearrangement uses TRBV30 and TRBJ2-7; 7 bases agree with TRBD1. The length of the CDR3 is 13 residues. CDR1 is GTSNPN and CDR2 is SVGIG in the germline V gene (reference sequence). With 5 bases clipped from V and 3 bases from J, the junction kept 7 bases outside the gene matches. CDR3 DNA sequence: TGTGCCTGGGGGACAGTCCGTCGCTACGAGCAGTACTTC. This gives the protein CAWGTVRRYEQYF.

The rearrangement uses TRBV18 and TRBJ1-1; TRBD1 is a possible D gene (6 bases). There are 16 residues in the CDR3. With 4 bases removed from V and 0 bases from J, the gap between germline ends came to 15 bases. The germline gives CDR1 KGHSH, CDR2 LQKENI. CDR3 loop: CASSQQDSPLNTEAFF. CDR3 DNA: TGTGCCAGCTCACAGCAGGACAGCCCCCTGAACACTGAAGCTTTCTTT.

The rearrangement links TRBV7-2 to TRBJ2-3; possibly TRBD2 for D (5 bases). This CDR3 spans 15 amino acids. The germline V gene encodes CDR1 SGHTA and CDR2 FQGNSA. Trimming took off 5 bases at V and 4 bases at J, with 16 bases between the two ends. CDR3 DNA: TGTGCCAGCAGCGAAATAGCGATGGCAGCAGATACGCAGTATTTT. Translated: CASSEIAMAADTQYF.

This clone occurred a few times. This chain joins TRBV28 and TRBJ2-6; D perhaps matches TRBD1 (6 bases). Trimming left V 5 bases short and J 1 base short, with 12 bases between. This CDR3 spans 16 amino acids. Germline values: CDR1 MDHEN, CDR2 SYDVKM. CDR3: CASSPIQGSGANVLTF. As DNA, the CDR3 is TGTGCCAGCAGTCCGATACAGGGATCTGGGGCCAACGTCCTGACTTTC. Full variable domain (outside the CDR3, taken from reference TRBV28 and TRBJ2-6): DVKVTQSSRYLVKRTGEKVFLECVQDMDHENMFWYRQDPGLGLRLIYFSYDVKMKEKGDIPEGYSVSREKKERFSLILESASTNQTSMYLCASSPIQGSGANVLTFGAGSRLTVL.

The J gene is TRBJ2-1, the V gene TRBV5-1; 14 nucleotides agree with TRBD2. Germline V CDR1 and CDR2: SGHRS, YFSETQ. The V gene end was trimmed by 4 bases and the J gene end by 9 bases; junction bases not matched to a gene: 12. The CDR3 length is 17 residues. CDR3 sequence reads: CASSTGTSGGNGGEQFF. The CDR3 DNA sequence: TGCGCCAGCAGCACCGGGACTAGCGGGGGTAATGGGGGTGAGCAGTTCTTC. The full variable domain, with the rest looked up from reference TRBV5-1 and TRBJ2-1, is KAGVTQTPRYLIKTRGQQVTLSCSPISGHRSVSWYQQTPGQGLQFLFEYFSETQRNKGNFPGRFSGRQFSNSRSEMNVSTLELGDSALYLCASSTGTSGGNGGEQFFGPGTRLTVL.

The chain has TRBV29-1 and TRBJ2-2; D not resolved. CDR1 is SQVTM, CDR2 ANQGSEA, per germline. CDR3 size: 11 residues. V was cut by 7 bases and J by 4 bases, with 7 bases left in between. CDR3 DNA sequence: TGCAGCGGTCAGATCACCGGGGAGCTGTTTTTT. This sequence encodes CSGQITGELFF.

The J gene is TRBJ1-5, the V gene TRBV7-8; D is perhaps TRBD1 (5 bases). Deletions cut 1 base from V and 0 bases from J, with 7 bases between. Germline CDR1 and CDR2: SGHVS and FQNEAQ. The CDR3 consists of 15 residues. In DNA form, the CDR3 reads TGTGCCAGCAGCTTAGACAGGTCTAGCAATCAGCCCCAGCATTTT. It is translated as CASSLDRSSNQPQHF.